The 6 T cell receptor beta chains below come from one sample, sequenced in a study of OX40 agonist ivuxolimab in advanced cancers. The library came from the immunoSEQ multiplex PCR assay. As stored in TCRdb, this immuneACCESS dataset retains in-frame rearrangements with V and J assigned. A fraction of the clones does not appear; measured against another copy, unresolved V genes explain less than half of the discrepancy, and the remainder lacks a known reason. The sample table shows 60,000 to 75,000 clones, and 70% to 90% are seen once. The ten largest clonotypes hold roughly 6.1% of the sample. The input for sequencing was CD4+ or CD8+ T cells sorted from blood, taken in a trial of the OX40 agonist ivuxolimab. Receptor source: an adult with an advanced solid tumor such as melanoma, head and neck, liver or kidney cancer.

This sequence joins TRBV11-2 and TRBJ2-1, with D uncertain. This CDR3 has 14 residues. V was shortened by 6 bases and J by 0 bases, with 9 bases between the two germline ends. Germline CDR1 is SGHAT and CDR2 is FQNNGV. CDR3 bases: TGTGCCAGCAGGAGCCCGAGCTCCTACAATGAGCAGTTCTTC. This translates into CASRSPSSYNEQFF.

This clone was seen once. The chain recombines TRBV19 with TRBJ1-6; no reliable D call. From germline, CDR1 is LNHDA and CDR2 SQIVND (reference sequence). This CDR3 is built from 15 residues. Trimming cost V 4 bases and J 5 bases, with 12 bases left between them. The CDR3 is CASSSATPNNSPLHF. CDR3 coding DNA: TGTGCCAGTAGTAGTGCCACCCCGAATAATTCACCCCTCCACTTT.

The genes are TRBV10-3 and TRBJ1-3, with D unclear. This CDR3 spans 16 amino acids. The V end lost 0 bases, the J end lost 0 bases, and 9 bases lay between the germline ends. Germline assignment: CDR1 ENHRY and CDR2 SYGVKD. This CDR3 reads CAISESYSVSGNTIYF. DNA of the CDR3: TGTGCCATCAGTGAGTCGTACTCAGTCTCTGGAAACACCATATATTTT.

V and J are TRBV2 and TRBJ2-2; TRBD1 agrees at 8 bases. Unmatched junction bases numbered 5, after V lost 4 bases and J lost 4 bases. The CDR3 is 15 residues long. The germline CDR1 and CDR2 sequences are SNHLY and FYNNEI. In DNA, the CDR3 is TGTGCCAGCAGTGCACAGGGGGTGGTCACCGGGGAGCTGTTTTTT. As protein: CASSAQGVVTGELFF. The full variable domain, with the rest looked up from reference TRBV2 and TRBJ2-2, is EPEVTQTPSHQVTQMGQEVILRCVPISNHLYFYWYRQILGQKVEFLVSFYNNEISEKSEIFDDQFSVERPDGSNFTLKIRSTKLEDSAMYFCASSAQGVVTGELFFGEGSRLTVL.

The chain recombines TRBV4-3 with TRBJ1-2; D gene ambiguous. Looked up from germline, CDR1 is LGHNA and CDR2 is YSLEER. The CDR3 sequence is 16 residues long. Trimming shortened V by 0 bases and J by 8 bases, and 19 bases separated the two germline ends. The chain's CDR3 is CASSQDGQAPLGGYTF. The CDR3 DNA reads TGCGCCAGCAGCCAAGACGGGCAGGCTCCGCTGGGGGGCTACACCTTC.

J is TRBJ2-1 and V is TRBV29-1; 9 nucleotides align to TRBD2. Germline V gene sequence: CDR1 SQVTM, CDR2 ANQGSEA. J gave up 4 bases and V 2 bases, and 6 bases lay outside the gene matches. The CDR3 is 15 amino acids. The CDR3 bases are TGCAGCGTTGAAAAGTTAGCGGGGGATTACAATGAGCAGTTCTTC. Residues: CSVEKLAGDYNEQFF.